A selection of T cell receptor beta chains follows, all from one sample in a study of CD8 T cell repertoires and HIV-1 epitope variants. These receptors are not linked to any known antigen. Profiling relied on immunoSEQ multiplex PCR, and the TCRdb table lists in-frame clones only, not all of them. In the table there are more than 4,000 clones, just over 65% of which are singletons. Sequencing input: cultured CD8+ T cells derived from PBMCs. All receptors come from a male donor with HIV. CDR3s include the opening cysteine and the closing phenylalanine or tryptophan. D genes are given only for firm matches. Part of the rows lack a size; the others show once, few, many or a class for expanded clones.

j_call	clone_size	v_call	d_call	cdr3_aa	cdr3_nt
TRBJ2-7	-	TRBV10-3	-	CAISGVGNTYEQYF	TGTGCCATCAGTGGGGTCGGGAATACCTACGAGCAGTACTTC
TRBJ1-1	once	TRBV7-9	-	CASSLGETEAFF	TGTGCCAGCAGCTTGGGAGAAACTGAAGCTTTCTTT
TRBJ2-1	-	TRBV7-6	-	CASSTEPSQGSSYNEQFF	TGTGCCAGCAGCACCGAACCTAGCCAGGGGAGCTCCTACAATGAGCAGTTCTTC
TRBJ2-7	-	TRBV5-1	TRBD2	CASSLGGSGEANEQYF	TGCGCCAGCAGCTTGGGCGGGAGCGGGGAAGCTAACGAGCAGTACTTC
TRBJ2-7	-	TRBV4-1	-	CASSKAFGAGYEQYF	TGCGCCAGCAGCAAGGCATTCGGGGCTGGATACGAGCAGTACTTC
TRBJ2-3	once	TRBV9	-	CASSLWRTDTQYF	TGTGCCAGCAGCCTATGGAGAACAGATACGCAGTATTTT
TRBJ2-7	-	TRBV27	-	CASMSAARYEQYF	TGTGCCAGCATGTCGGCAGCGAGGTACGAGCAGTACTTC
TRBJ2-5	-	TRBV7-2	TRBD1	CASSLFGSSGTGRQETQYF	TGTGCCAGCAGCTTATTTGGGAGTTCGGGGACAGGGAGGCAGGAGACCCAGTACTTC
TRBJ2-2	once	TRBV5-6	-	CASSLVGGNTGELFF	TGTGCCAGCAGCTTGGTAGGCGGGAACACCGGGGAGCTGTTTTTT
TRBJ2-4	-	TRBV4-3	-	CASSQGVRDIQYF	TGCGCCAGCAGCCAAGGGGTGAGGGACATTCAGTACTTC
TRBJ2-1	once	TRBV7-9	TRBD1	CASSPLGDRGEQFF	TGTGCCAGCAGCCCGCTGGGGGACAGGGGTGAGCAGTTCTTC
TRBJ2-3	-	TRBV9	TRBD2	CASSAGGGASTDTQYF	TGTGCCAGCAGCGCAGGCGGGGGGGCAAGCACAGATACGCAGTATTTT
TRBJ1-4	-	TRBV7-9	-	CASSLEVRGVAEKLFF	TGTGCCAGCAGCTTAGAGGTCCGGGGAGTGGCTGAAAAACTGTTTTTT
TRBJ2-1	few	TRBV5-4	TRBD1	CASRPGQGTFNEQFF	TGTGCCAGCAGACCAGGACAGGGAACATTTAATGAGCAGTTCTTC
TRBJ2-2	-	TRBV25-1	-	CASHLTGELFF	TGTGCCAGCCATCTCACCGGGGAGCTGTTTTTT
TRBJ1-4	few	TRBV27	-	CASAFRGLGRANEKLFF	TGTGCCAGCGCCTTTAGAGGGTTGGGACGGGCTAATGAAAAACTGTTTTTT
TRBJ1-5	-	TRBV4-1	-	CASSHVSSNQPQHF	TGCGCCAGCAGCCACGTCAGTTCAAATCAGCCCCAGCATTTT
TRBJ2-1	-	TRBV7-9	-	CASSLGDPGPPPYEQFF	TGTGCCAGCAGCTTAGGGGATCCGGGACCCCCTCCGTATGAGCAGTTCTTC
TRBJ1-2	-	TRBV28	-	CASSLLEGDYGYTF	TGTGCCAGCAGTTTATTGGAGGGAGACTATGGCTACACCTTC
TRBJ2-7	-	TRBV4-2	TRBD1	CASSRRQGTDEQYF	TGTGCCAGCAGCCGTCGACAGGGTACGGACGAGCAGTACTTC
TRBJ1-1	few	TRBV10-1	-	CASSDLTGEAFF	TGCGCCAGCAGTGACCTTACGGGTGAAGCTTTCTTT
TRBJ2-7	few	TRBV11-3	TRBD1	CASSYTGDEQYF	TGTGCCAGCAGTTATACAGGGGACGAGCAGTACTTC
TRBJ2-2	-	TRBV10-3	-	CAISEVSLTGELFF	TGTGCCATCAGTGAGGTTAGCTTAACCGGGGAGCTGTTTTTT
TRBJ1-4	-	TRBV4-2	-	CASSPGDGGNEKLFF	TGTGCCAGCAGCCCGGGGGACGGGGGTAATGAAAAACTGTTTTTT
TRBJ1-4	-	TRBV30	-	CAWSTSRGPNEKLFF	TGTGCCTGGAGTACCAGTCGGGGCCCTAATGAAAAACTGTTTTTT
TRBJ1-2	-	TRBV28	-	CASSPDRLRNYGYTF	TGTGCCAGCAGTCCCGACAGGCTAAGGAACTATGGCTACACCTTC
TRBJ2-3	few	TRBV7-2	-	CASSHLRGPDTQYF	TGTGCCAGCAGCCACTTGAGGGGCCCAGATACGCAGTATTTT
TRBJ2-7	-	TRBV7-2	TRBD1	CASSRTGDFTYEQYF	TGTGCCAGCAGCCGGACAGGGGACTTTACCTACGAGCAGTACTTC
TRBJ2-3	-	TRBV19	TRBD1	CASSPLGTGTDTQYF	TGTGCCAGTAGCCCTCTCGGGACAGGCACAGATACGCAGTATTTT
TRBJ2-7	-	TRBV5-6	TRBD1	CASSRQGAYEQYF	TGTGCCAGCAGCCGACAGGGGGCTTACGAGCAGTACTTC
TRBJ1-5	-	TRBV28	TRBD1	CASSVTGSGQPQHF	TGTGCCAGCAGTGTGACAGGGTCCGGTCAGCCCCAGCATTTT
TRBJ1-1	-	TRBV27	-	CASTSLTVNTEAFF	TGTGCCAGCACCTCCTTGACAGTGAACACTGAAGCTTTCTTT
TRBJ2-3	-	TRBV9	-	CASNSPRDESSTDTQYF	TGTGCCAGCAACAGCCCCCGGGACGAATCTAGCACAGATACGCAGTATTTT